The entry that follows covers one T cell receptor beta chain sequence. The assay was immunoSEQ multiplex PCR, and TCRdb's table has in-frame clones only and misses some. The sample has hundreds of thousands of clones; around 72% are singletons. This sample stems from a study of shared clonotypes between healthy human individuals. Deletions cut 4 bases from V and 3 bases from J, with 10 bases between. CDR3 size: 13 residues. Germline CDR1 reads SGHRS; CDR2 reads YFSETQ. Every donor was a Caucasian adult from Nashville, Tennessee. The chain joins TRBV5-1 to TRBJ1-2, with D unresolved. The specimen was memory CD4+ T cells sorted from blood. Documented subset: CD45RA-negative fraction. The source is a man under 40 in good health. The CDR3 sequence: CASSGRVDYGYTF. CDR3 DNA: TGCGCCAGCAGCGGCCGCGTGGACTATGGCTACACCTTC.